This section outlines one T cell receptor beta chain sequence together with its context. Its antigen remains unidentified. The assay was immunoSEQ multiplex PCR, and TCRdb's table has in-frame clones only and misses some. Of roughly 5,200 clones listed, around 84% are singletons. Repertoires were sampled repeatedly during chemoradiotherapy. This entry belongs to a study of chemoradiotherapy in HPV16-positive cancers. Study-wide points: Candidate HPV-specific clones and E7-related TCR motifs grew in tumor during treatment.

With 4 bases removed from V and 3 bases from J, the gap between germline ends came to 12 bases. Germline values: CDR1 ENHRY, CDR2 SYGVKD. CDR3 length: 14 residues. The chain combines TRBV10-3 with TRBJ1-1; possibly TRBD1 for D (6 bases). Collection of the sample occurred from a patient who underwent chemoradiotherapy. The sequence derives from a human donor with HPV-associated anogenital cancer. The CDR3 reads CAISGTEGDTEAFF. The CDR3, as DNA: TGTGCCATCAGTGGGACAGAGGGGGACACTGAAGCTTTCTTT.